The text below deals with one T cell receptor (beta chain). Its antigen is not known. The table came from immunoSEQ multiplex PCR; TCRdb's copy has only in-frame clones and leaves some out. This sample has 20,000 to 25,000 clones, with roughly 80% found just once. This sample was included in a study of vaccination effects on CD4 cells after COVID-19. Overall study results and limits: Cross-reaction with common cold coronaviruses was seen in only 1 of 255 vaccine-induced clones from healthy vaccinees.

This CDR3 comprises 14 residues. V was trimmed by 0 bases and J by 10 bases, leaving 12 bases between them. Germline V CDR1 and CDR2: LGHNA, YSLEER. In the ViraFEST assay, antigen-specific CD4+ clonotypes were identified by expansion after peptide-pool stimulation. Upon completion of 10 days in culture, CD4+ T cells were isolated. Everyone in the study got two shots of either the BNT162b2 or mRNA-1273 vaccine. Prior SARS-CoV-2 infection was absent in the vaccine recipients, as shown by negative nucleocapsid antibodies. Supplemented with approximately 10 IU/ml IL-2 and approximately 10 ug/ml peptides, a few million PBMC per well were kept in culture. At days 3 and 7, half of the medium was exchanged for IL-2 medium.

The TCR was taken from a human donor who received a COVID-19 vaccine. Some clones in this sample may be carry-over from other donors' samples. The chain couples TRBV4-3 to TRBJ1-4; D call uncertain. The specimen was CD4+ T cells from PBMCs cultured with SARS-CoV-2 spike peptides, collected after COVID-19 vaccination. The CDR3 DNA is TGCGCCAGCAGCCAAGATTCAGTACGGCCAAAACTGTTTTTT. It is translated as CASSQDSVRPKLFF.